A single sample is the source of the 13 T cell receptor beta chains below, sequenced in a study of vaccination effects on CD4 cells after COVID-19. Profiled with immunoSEQ multiplex PCR; TCRdb holds only in-frame clones, not every one. The data hold 25,000 to 35,000 clones, with 74% observed a single time. The antigens for these receptors are not known. Within the ViraFEST assay, antigen-specific CD4+ T cells underwent expansion with viral peptide pools prior to sequencing. Culturing for 10 to 11 days preceded CD4+ T cell isolation. Participants each got two BNT162b2 or mRNA-1273 vaccine doses. The sequences come from CD4+ T cells from PBMCs cultured with HCoV-OC43 spike peptides, collected after COVID-19 vaccination. This sample's subset: HCoV-OC43 spike overlapping peptide pool stimulation. These receptors were taken from a human donor who received a COVID-19 vaccine.

The rearrangement links TRBV7-9 to TRBJ2-5; either TRBD1 or TRBD2 may fit D (5 bases each). V was trimmed by 5 bases and J by 2 bases, leaving 9 bases between them. Germline V CDR1 and CDR2: SEHNR, FQNEAQ (reference sequence). The CDR3 has 13 residues. The CDR3 loop reads CASSRDGQETQYF. Written as DNA, the CDR3 is TGTGCCAGCAGCCGGGACGGACAAGAGACCCAGTACTTC.

This clone showed up just a few times. The chain combines TRBV6-1 with TRBJ2-1; maybe TRBD2 (5 bases). This CDR3 comprises 15 residues. Germline V CDR1 and CDR2: MNHNS, SASEGT. Trimming stripped 2 bases from V and 1 base from J, with 9 bases between. CDR3 coding DNA: TGTGCCAGCAGTGAAAATGAGGGATCCTACAATGAGCAGTTCTTC. Its protein product is CASSENEGSYNEQFF.

The chain uses TRBV15 and TRBJ1-1, with D hard to call. Germline CDR1 LNHNV, CDR2 YYDKDF (reference sequence). The V gene lost 0 bases and the J gene lost 0 bases, with 11 bases spanning the gap. The CDR3 length is 16 residues. Here the CDR3 reads CATSREVGTVNTEAFF. Written as DNA, the CDR3 is TGTGCCACCAGCAGAGAAGTTGGAACAGTGAACACTGAAGCTTTCTTT.

The chain combines TRBV9 with TRBJ2-2; D may be TRBD2 (5 bases). Germline V gene lookup returns CDR1 SGDLS and CDR2 YYNGEE. Trimming pared 4 bases from V and 3 bases from J, leaving 16 bases between. The CDR3 has 16 residues. CDR3 in amino acids: CASSPIGISYTGELFF. In DNA form, the CDR3 reads TGTGCCAGCAGCCCAATCGGGATTAGCTACACCGGGGAGCTGTTTTTT. Supplemented by reference TRBV9 and TRBJ2-2, the full variable domain reads DSGVTQTPKHLITATGQRVTLRCSPRSGDLSVYWYQQSLDQGLQFLIQYYNGEERAKGNILERFSAQQFPDLHSELNLSSLELGDSALYFCASSPIGISYTGELFFGEGSRLTVL.

The chain uses TRBV4-1 and TRBJ2-7; D unclear. Trimming removed 2 bases at V and 2 bases at J, with 7 bases between. The CDR3 sequence is 13 residues long. Germline CDR1 MGHRA, CDR2 YSYEKL. The CDR3 loop reads CASSQLGTYEQYF. CDR3 nucleotide sequence: TGCGCCAGCAGCCAACTGGGAACCTACGAGCAGTACTTC.

The V call is TRBV30, the J call TRBJ2-7; D is uncertain. Trimming pared 3 bases from V and 0 bases from J, leaving 3 bases between. The CDR3 totals 11 residues. Germline V gene data show CDR1 as GTSNPN and CDR2 as SVGIG (reference sequence). The CDR3 reads CAWSHSYEQYF. In DNA, the CDR3 is TGTGCCTGGAGCCACTCCTACGAGCAGTACTTC. The full variable domain, with the rest looked up from reference TRBV30 and TRBJ2-7, is SQTIHQWPATLVQPVGSPLSLECTVEGTSNPNLYWYRQAAGRGLQLLFYSVGIGQISSEVPQNLSASRPQDRQFILSSKKLLLSDSGFYLCAWSHSYEQYFGPGTRLTVT.

The count of this clone is one. V is TRBV11-2 and J is TRBJ1-1; D uncertain. The germline V and J ends were trimmed by 1 base and 7 bases, with 7 bases remaining between them. The CDR3 runs 12 residues. CDR1 is SGHAT and CDR2 is FQNNGV in the germline V gene. CDR3 protein: CASSLVSDEAFF. Here the CDR3 DNA reads TGTGCCAGCAGCTTAGTATCAGATGAAGCTTTCTTT.

This sequence joins TRBV6-5 and TRBJ2-7; D perhaps matches TRBD2 (5 bases). Trimming stripped 8 bases from V and 3 bases from J, with 14 bases between. Germline loops: CDR1 MNHEY, CDR2 SVGAGI. The CDR3 runs to 13 residues. Here the CDR3 DNA reads TGTGCCAGCGCAAGAGACGAGGGCTACGAGCAGTACTTC. It specifies CASARDEGYEQYF.

This chain links TRBV6-2 or TRBV6-3 with TRBJ1-1; D gene uncertain. The CDR3 has 14 residues. With 4 bases removed from V and 4 bases from J, the gap between germline ends came to 13 bases. CDR1 MNHEY and CDR2 SVGEGT come from the germline V gene. The CDR3 DNA sequence: TGTGCCAGCAGTTCGGGAACCTTAGGCACTGAAGCTTTCTTT. Translating it yields CASSSGTLGTEAFF.

This clone came up a few times. The rearrangement joins TRBV18 to TRBJ1-2; 7 bases are shared with TRBD1. CDR1 KGHSH and CDR2 LQKENI come from the germline V gene. The CDR3 totals 13 residues. The junction had 6 bases not matched to a gene; V was cut back by 5 bases and J by 6 bases. The CDR3 here is CASSAQGQDGYTF. CDR3 sequence (DNA): TGTGCCAGCTCAGCTCAAGGACAGGATGGCTACACCTTC.

This chain uses TRBV11-2 with TRBJ2-5; TRBD2 agrees at 12 bases. CDR3 length: 18 amino acids. Germline V CDR1 and CDR2: SGHAT, FQNNGV. J lost 5 bases, V lost 1 base, and 11 bases had no gene match. The CDR3 reads CASSLGRLAGGPRETQYF. For the CDR3, the DNA is TGTGCCAGCAGCTTAGGTCGGCTAGCGGGGGGGCCTAGGGAGACCCAGTACTTC.

The V call is TRBV7-2, the J call TRBJ2-5; D is unresolved. The V end was cut by 1 base, the J end by 1 base, with 7 bases between. Germline-derived CDR1 and CDR2 are SGHTA and FQGNSA. The CDR3 runs 14 residues. Here the CDR3 DNA reads TGTGCCAGCAGCTTAGGCGGAAGCCAAGAGACCCAGTACTTC. This codes for CASSLGGSQETQYF.

The chain recombines TRBV10-2 with TRBJ2-2; 10 bases agree with TRBD2. Germline V CDR1 and CDR2: WSHSY, SAAADI. With 4 bases clipped from V and 5 bases from J, the junction kept 7 bases outside the gene matches. The CDR3 runs to 16 residues. The CDR3 sequence: CASSGKAGGLTGELFF. CDR3 DNA: TGCGCCAGCAGTGGTAAAGCGGGGGGGTTGACCGGGGAGCTGTTTTTT.